This TCR beta chain comes out of a study of T cells in Graves' hyperthyroidism and ophthalmopathy. Overall study results and limits: Ophthalmopathy, which appeared later, was predicted by the model a median about 5.9 months before onset.

Exclusion of patients followed from uncontrolled infection, other autoimmune disease, pregnancy or lactation. Each diagnosis was grounded in clinical symptoms, serum thyroxine and TRAb, thyroid ultrasound, and orbital computed tomography. From RNA transcripts, TCR beta CDR3 regions were amplified. When the TCR CDR3 underwent first-round RT-PCR, the HTBI primer set was used. TCRdb independently ran MiXCR on the multiplex PCR reads; one entry per CDR3 protein. This table has hundreds of thousands of distinct CDR3 sequences, about 45% appearing once. Trimming took 0 bases from V and 1 from J, leaving 12 bases between them. Per germline, CDR1 DFQATT and CDR2 SNEGSKA (reference sequence). The CDR3 is made up of 15 amino acids. There are a few counts of this clonotype. Antigen: not known.

The sequenced sample was peripheral blood or thyroid tissue (not recorded which). This sequence originates from an adult man with Graves' disease, either hyperthyroidism or ophthalmopathy (not recorded which). The V gene is TRBV20-1, the J gene TRBJ2-5, with unresolved D. CDR3 sequence reads: CSARDGISIQETQYF. CDR3 nucleotide sequence: TGCAGTGCTAGAGATGGGATATCCATCCAAGAGACCCAGTACTTC.